One sample yielded the 10 T cell receptor beta chains listed below, sequenced in a study of radiation and T cells in renal cell carcinoma. As for time point: blood 4 weeks post-SBRT, at nephrectomy. Treatment in this sample: 15 Gy SBRT to primary tumor, nephrectomy 4 weeks later. Method: immunoSEQ multiplex PCR; TCRdb's copy keeps in-frame clones and lacks some. The table has about 170,000 clones, roughly nine tenths seen once. This specimen was blood, taken from a patient whose treatment included radiotherapy and nephrectomy. The source of these receptors is a woman in her 50s with renal cell carcinoma.

Only one count was recorded for this clone. V gene TRBV9 combines with J gene TRBJ2-3; the D is unclear. Trimming removed 2 bases at V and 0 bases at J, with 10 bases between. From germline, CDR1 is SGDLS and CDR2 YYNGEE. The CDR3 contains 15 residues. The CDR3 region is CASSVDRPSTDTQYF. The CDR3 DNA sequence: TGTGCCAGCAGCGTCGACCGCCCGAGCACAGATACGCAGTATTTT.

The chain employs TRBV11-2 and TRBJ2-1, with 8 nucleotides matching TRBD2. The CDR3 spans 14 residues. Trimming took 2 bases from V and 7 from J; bases not matched to a gene: 4. Germline V gene data show CDR1 as SGHAT and CDR2 as FQNNGV. In DNA, the CDR3 is TGTGCCAGCAGCTTATACGGGGGGGCGAATGAGCAGTTCTTC. It encodes CASSLYGGANEQFF.

The rearrangement uses TRBV15 and TRBJ1-2; unclear D gene. The V end lost 0 bases, the J end lost 5 bases, and 10 bases lay between the germline ends. The germline V gene encodes CDR1 LNHNV and CDR2 YYDKDF (reference sequence). The CDR3 contains 14 residues. The CDR3 protein is CATSRDQQLYGYTF. The CDR3 nucleotides read TGTGCCACCAGCAGAGATCAACAGCTTTATGGCTACACCTTC.

The rearrangement links TRBV19 to TRBJ2-5; possible D gene TRBD1, 6 bases. CDR1 LNHDA and CDR2 SQIVND come from the germline V gene (reference sequence). The CDR3 is 14 amino acids. The V gene lost 4 bases and the J gene lost 2 bases, with 11 bases spanning the gap. The DNA for the CDR3 is TGTGCCAGTAGTACCTCAGGGGTTCAAGAGACCCAGTACTTC. It is translated as CASSTSGVQETQYF.

This clone has a handful of counts. V usage is TRBV6-5 and J usage is TRBJ2-1, with D maybe TRBD2 (7 bases). This CDR3 has 14 residues. The V gene's germline CDR1 is MNHEY and CDR2 SVGAGI. Trimming pared 5 bases from V and 4 bases from J, leaving 12 bases between. The CDR3 protein is CASSDGGPYNEQFF. Written as DNA, the CDR3 is TGTGCCAGCAGTGACGGGGGGCCTTACAATGAGCAGTTCTTC.

V is TRBV6-5 and J is TRBJ2-7; 9 bases agree with TRBD1. This CDR3 has 14 residues. From germline, CDR1 is MNHEY and CDR2 SVGAGI. The V gene end was trimmed by 5 bases and the J gene end by 2 bases; junction bases not matched to a gene: 4. This CDR3 is CASSPDRGPYEQYF. The CDR3 nucleotides read TGTGCCAGCAGTCCGGACAGGGGCCCCTACGAGCAGTACTTC.

In this sample, this clone turned up a few times. V is TRBV19 and J is TRBJ1-6, with 10 bases identical to TRBD1. This CDR3 is 15 amino acids long. Germline V gene sequence: CDR1 LNHDA, CDR2 SQIVND (reference sequence). Trimming removed 7 bases from V and 7 bases from J; junction bases left unmatched: 7. The CDR3 here is CASISGTGENSPLHF. CDR3 nucleotide sequence: TGTGCCAGTATCTCCGGGACAGGGGAAAATTCACCCCTCCACTTT.

The chain employs TRBV2 and TRBJ2-4; possibly TRBD2 for D (6 bases). Per germline, CDR1 SNHLY and CDR2 FYNNEI. The V and J ends lost 6 bases and 12 bases respectively, with 18 bases between them. The CDR3 spans 13 residues. DNA of the CDR3: TGTGCCAGCAGAGACTGGGGGGTGAACCCTCAGTACTTC. Translation gives CASRDWGVNPQYF.

The chain uses TRBV6-1 and TRBJ2-2; D gene unclear. Germline V gene sequence: CDR1 MNHNS, CDR2 SASEGT. This CDR3 is 15 amino acids long. The V and J ends lost 7 bases and 5 bases respectively, with 17 bases between them. The CDR3 sequence is CASTEGAPRTGELFF. CDR3 DNA sequence: TGTGCCAGCACCGAAGGAGCCCCAAGGACCGGGGAGCTGTTTTTT.

There are a few counts of this clone. This CDR3 is CASSRINTGELFF. DNA of the CDR3: TGTGCCAGCTCACGCATAAACACCGGGGAGCTGTTTTTT. The chain recombines TRBV18 with TRBJ2-2; D uncertain. This CDR3 spans 13 amino acids. Germline V gives CDR1 KGHSH, CDR2 LQKENI. V lost 4 bases and J 2 bases, leaving 5 bases between the germline ends.